The present TCR beta chain was sequenced within a study of identical twins. Study conclusions and caveats: Out-of-frame TCR alpha sharing observed in monozygotic twins exceeded model estimates. Low generation-probability sequences were in excess among twin-shared out-of-frame alpha sequences.

TCRdb re-called the 5' RACE reads with MiXCR, one entry per CDR3 protein. The sample holds 1.5 million to 2 million distinct CDR3 sequences, roughly a third seen once. Among all donors, each was a healthy Caucasian. Details on this clonotype: What it recognizes is unknown.

In germline, CDR1 is MNHEY, CDR2 SMNVEV (reference sequence). The CDR3 covers 14 residues. Trimming took 8 bases from V and 10 from J; bases not matched to a gene: 10. The chain combines TRBV27 with TRBJ2-1; 11 positions agree with TRBD1. The TCR comes from a newborn girl in good health. Sequenced sample: cord blood. For the CDR3, the DNA is TGTGCCAGCGCCAGGCGGGACAGGGGGGACGAGCAGTTCTTC. Translating gives CASARRDRGDEQFF.